This T cell receptor beta chain was profiled in a study of blood T cells in healthy people across ages. V was trimmed by 7 bases and J by 2 bases, leaving 16 bases between them. The CDR3 is 15 residues long. The V gene's germline CDR1 is MNHNS and CDR2 SASEGT. Primers used in a second PCR of roughly 6 to 11 cycles were a sample-barcoded 5' primer and a J-beta primer mix. Each of the samples gave a minimum of 3 million paired-end reads that contained CDR3. TCRdb independently ran MiXCR on the 5' RACE reads; one entry per CDR3 protein. Counted here are 1 million or so distinct CDR3 sequences, under 30% occurring once; the ten biggest clones make up around 0.75%. These same records also appear under a second study, on T cells of mothers and their children.

V and J are TRBV6-1 and TRBJ2-3, with D possibly matching TRBD2 (6 bases). The TCR originated in a girl aged 2 to 10 in good health. Sample: blood. CDR3 region: CASMPILASTDTQYF. CDR3 bases: TGTGCCAGCATGCCGATACTAGCCTCCACAGATACGCAGTATTTT.